These 4 T cell receptor beta chains were sequenced from one sample in a study of T cell repertoires in cytomegalovirus infection. TCRdb called the reads again in MiXCR, with one record for every CDR3 protein. This table has 200,000 to 300,000 distinct CDR3 sequences, roughly an eighth appearing once. The sample taken for sequencing was PBMCs. Every receptor here comes from a human donor in good health (CMV status not recorded). Some clones in this sample may be carry-over from other donors' samples.

This clonotype was counted a few times. The junction differs from germline at one of its ends, possibly a read error. Here the CDR3 DNA reads TGTGCCACCAGTCGGGACATGAACACCGGGGAGCTGTTTTTT. The encoded protein is CATSRDMNTGELFF. V is TRBV6-4 and J is TRBJ2-2; D perhaps matches TRBD1 (6 bases). CDR3 length: 14 amino acids. Germline V gene lookup returns CDR1 MRHNA and CDR2 SNTAGT.

Concerning this clonotype: This sequence may be a read error, since a much larger clone differs from it by one base. The chain couples TRBV7-2 to TRBJ2-5, with 8 bases matching TRBD1. The CDR3 is 13 residues long. Germline V lookup: CDR1 SGHTA, CDR2 FQGNSA. The V segment lost 5 bases and the J segment 5 bases; nucleotides outside the gene matches: 4. The CDR3 nucleotides are TGTGCCAGCAGCACTCGACAGGGGGAGACCCAGTACTTC. This encodes CASSTRQGETQYF.

The V call is TRBV6-6, the J call TRBJ2-7, with D tentatively TRBD1 (5 bases). The CDR3 consists of 15 residues. Trimming pared 0 bases from V and 5 bases from J, leaving 14 bases between. Germline values: CDR1 MNHNY, CDR2 SVGAGI (reference sequence). CDR3 DNA: TGTGCCAGCAGTTACTCGGTGGACATTCGGAACGAGCAGTACTTC. Its translation: CASSYSVDIRNEQYF.

This clonotype was seen repeatedly, ten times or more. V is TRBV28 and J is TRBJ1-5; TRBD1 agrees at 7 bases. The V and J ends lost 2 bases and 9 bases, in that order; junction bases with no gene match: 16. The CDR3 consists of 17 residues. Germline CDR1 MDHEN, CDR2 SYDVKM. DNA for the CDR3: TGTGCCAGCAGTTTAATTTTCTCGGGACAGACCCTTTGGCCCCAGCATTTT. It specifies CASSLIFSGQTLWPQHF.